The sequence of this TCR beta chain was determined in a study of CD8 T cells in ankylosing spondylitis. Study-wide points: Some of these motif variants have turned up before, in reports on reactive arthritis synovial fluid and blood. Disease-associated clonotypes exhibited CD8+ identity and were relatively infrequent in peripheral blood. What appeared characteristic of ankylosing spondylitis blood was a TCR beta motif of 7 or 8 highly homologous variants.

Germline V gene sequence: CDR1 MNHEY, CDR2 SVGEGT. The CDR3 sequence is 12 residues long. V dropped 4 bases and J dropped 12 bases, with 13 bases sitting between them. About this clonotype itself: As yet, its antigen is unknown.

For TCR beta, libraries came from quantitative 5'-RACE with molecular barcodes. TCRdb passed the 5' RACE reads through MiXCR, listing each CDR3 protein once. The sample has fewer than 500,000 distinct CDR3 sequences; about 22% are singletons. Sequenced sample: blood, either unsorted or a sorted T cell fraction (not recorded which). The chain is built from TRBV6-2 or TRBV6-3 and TRBJ2-1; D may be TRBD2 (5 bases). This sequence was found in a male donor with ankylosing spondylitis. In DNA, the CDR3 is TGTGCCAGCAGTTCTGGACGTCGGGGGCAGTTCTTC. Its translation is CASSSGRRGQFF.